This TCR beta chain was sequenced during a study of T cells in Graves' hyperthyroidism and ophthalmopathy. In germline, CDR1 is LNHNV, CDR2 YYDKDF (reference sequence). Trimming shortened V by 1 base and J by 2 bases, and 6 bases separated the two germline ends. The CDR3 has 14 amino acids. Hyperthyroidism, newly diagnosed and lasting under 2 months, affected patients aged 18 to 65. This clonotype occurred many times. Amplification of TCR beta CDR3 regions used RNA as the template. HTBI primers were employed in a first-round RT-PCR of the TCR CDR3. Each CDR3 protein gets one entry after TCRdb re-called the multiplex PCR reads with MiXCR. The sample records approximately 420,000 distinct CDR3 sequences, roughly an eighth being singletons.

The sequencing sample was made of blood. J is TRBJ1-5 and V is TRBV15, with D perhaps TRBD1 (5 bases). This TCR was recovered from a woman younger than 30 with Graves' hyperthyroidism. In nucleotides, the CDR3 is TGTGCCACCAGCAGAGGACAGCGCAATCAGCCCCAGCATTTT. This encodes CATSRGQRNQPQHF.